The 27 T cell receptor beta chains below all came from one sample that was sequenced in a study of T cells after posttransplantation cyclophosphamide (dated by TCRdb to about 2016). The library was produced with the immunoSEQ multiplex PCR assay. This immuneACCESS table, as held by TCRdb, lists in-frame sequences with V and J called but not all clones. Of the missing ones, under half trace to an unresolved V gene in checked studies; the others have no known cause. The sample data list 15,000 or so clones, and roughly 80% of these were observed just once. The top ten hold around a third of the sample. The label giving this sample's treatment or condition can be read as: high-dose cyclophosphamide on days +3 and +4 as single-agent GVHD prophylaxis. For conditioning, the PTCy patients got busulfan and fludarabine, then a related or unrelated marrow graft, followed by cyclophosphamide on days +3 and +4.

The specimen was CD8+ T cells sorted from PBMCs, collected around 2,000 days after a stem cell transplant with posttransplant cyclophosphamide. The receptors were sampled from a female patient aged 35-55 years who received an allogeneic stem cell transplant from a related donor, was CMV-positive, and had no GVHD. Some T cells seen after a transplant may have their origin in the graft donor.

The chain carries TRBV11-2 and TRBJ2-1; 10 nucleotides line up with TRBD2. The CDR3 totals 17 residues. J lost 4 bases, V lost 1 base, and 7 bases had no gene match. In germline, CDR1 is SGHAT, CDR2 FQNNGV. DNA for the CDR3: TGTGCCAGCAGCTTAGGGCCAGCGGGGGGGCCGTACAATGAGCAGTTCTTC. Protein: CASSLGPAGGPYNEQFF.

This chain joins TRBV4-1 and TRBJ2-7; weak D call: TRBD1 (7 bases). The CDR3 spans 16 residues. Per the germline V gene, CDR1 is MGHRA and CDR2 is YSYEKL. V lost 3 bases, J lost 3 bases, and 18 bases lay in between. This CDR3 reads CASSHSTGDSFYEQYF. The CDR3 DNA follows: TGCGCCAGCAGCCATTCTACAGGGGACTCCTTCTACGAGCAGTACTTC.

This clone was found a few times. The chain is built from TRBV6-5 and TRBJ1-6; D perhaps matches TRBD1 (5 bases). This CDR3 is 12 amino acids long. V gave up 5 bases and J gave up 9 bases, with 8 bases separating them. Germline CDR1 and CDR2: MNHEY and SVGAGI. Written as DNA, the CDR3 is TGTGCCAGCAGTATTGACAGTTCACCCCTCCACTTT. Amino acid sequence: CASSIDSSPLHF.

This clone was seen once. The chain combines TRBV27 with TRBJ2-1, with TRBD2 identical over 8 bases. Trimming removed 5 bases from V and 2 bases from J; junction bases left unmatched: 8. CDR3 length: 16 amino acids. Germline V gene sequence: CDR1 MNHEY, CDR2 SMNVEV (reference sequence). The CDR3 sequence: CASSPSAGVAYNEQFF. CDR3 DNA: TGTGCCAGCAGTCCCTCAGCGGGGGTTGCCTACAATGAGCAGTTCTTC.

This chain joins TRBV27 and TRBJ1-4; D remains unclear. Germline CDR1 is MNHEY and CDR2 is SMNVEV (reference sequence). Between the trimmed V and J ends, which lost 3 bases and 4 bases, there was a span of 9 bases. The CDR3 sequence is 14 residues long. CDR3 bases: TGTGCCAGCAGTTTGAGGCGGAGTAATGAAAAACTGTTTTTT. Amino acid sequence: CASSLRRSNEKLFF.

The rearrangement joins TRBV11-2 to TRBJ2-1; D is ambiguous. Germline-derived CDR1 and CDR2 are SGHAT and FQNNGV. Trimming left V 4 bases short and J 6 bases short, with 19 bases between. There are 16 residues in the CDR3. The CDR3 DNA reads TGTGCCAGCAGCTCATGGAGTGATCCTTCTGGCAATGAGCAGTTCTTC. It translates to CASSSWSDPSGNEQFF. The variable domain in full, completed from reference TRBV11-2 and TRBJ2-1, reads EAGVAQSPRYKIIEKRQSVAFWCNPISGHATLYWYQQILGQGPKLLIQFQNNGVVDDSQLPKDRFSAERLKGVDSTLKIQPAKLEDSAVYLCASSSWSDPSGNEQFFGPGTRLTVL.

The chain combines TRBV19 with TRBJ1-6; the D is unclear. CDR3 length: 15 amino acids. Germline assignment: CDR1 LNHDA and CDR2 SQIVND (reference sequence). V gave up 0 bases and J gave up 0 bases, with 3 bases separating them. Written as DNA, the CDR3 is TGTGCCAGTAGTATAGAGGCCTCCTATAATTCACCCCTCCACTTT. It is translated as CASSIEASYNSPLHF. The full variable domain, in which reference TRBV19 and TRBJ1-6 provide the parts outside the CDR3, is DGGITQSPKYLFRKEGQNVTLSCEQNLNHDAMYWYRQDPGQGLRLIYYSQIVNDFQKGDIAEGYSVSREKKESFPLTVTSAQKNPTAFYLCASSIEASYNSPLHFGNGTRLTVT.

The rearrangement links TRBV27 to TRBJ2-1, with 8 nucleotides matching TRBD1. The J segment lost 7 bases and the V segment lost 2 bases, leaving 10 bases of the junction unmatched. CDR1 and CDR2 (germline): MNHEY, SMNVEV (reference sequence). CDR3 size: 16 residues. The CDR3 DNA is TGTGCCAGCAGTTTAACGCCCGGACAGGGTTGGAATGAGCAGTTCTTC. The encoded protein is CASSLTPGQGWNEQFF.

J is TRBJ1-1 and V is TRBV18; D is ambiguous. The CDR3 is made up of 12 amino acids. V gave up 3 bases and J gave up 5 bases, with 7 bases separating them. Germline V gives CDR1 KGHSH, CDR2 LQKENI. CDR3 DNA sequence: TGTGCCAGCTCACCGGAGAGTACTGAAGCTTTCTTT. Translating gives CASSPESTEAFF.

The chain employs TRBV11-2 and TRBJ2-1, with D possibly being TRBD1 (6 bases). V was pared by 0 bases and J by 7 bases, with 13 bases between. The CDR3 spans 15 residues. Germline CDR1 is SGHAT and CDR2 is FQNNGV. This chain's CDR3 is CASSLDPARGNEQFF. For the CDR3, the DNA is TGTGCCAGCAGCTTAGATCCCGCCAGGGGAAATGAGCAGTTCTTC.

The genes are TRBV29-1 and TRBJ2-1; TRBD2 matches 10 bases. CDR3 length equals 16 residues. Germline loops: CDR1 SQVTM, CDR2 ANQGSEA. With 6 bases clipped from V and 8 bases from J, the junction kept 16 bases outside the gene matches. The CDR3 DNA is TGCAGCGTCGTCGGGGGAGGGACTAGCGCTACCTATGAGCAGTTCTTC. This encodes CSVVGGGTSATYEQFF.

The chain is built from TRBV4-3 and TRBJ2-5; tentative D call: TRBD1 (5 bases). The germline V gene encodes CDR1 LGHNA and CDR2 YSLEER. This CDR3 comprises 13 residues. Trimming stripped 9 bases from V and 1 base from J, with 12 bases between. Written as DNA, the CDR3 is TGCGCCAGTTCCAGGGCGTCCCAAGAGACCCAGTACTTC. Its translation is CASSRASQETQYF.

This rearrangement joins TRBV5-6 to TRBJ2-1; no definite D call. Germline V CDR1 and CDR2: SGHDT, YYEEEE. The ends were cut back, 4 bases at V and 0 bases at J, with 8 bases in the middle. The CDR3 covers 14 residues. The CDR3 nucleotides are TGTGCCAGCAGCGTCCTGAGCTCCTACAATGAGCAGTTCTTC. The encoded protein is CASSVLSSYNEQFF.

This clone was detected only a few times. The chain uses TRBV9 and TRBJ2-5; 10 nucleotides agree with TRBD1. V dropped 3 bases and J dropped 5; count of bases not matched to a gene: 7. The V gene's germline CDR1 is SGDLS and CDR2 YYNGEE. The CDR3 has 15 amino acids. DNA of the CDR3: TGTGCCAGCAGCGACCCGACAGGGGGCTTGGAGACCCAGTACTTC. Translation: CASSDPTGGLETQYF.

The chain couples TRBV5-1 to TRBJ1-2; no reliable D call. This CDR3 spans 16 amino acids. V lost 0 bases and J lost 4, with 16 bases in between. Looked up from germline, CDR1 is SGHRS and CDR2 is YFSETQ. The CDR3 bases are TGCGCCAGCAGCTTGGAGTTTCCGGGGTCTGGCTATGGCTACACCTTC. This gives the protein CASSLEFPGSGYGYTF. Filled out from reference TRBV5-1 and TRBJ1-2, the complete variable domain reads KAGVTQTPRYLIKTRGQQVTLSCSPISGHRSVSWYQQTPGQGLQFLFEYFSETQRNKGNFPGRFSGRQFSNSRSEMNVSTLELGDSALYLCASSLEFPGSGYGYTFGSGTRLTVV.

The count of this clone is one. This CDR3 is CASSLEGAGSSYNEQFF. CDR3 nucleotides: TGTGCCAGCAGCTTAGAAGGGGCGGGGAGCTCCTACAATGAGCAGTTCTTC. The chain combines TRBV11-3 with TRBJ2-1; D is perhaps TRBD2 (6 bases). V was clipped by 0 bases and J by 0 bases, with 12 bases between them. This CDR3 region has 17 residues. Germline CDR1 reads SGHNT; CDR2 reads YENEEA. Based on the CDR3 plus reference TRBV11-3 and TRBJ2-1, the full variable domain is EAGVVQSPRYKIIEKKQPVAFWCNPISGHNTLYWYLQNLGQGPELLIRYENEEAVDDSQLPKDRFSAERLKGVDSTLKIQPAELGDSAVYLCASSLEGAGSSYNEQFFGPGTRLTVL.

This CDR3 reads CATETDRHTGNTEAFF. Here the CDR3 DNA reads TGTGCCACCGAGACGGACAGACACACCGGGAACACTGAAGCTTTCTTT. The chain employs TRBV28 and TRBJ1-1; maybe TRBD1 (6 bases). This CDR3 comprises 16 residues. CDR1 and CDR2 from the germline V gene are MDHEN and SYDVKM. V was shortened by 10 bases and J by 1 base, with 22 bases between the two germline ends.

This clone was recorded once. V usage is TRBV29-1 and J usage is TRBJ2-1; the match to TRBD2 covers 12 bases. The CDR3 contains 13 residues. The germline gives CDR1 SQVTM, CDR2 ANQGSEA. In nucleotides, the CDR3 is TGCGGGGGCTGGACTAGCGGGGACAATGAGCAGTTCTTC. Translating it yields CGGWTSGDNEQFF.

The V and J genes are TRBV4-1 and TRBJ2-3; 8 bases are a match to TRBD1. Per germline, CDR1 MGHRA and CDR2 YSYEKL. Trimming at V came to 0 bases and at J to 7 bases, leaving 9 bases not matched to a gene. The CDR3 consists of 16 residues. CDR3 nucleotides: TGCGCCAGCAGCCAAGATTGGCAGGGGGCGAGTTATACGCAGTATTTT. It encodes CASSQDWQGASYTQYF.

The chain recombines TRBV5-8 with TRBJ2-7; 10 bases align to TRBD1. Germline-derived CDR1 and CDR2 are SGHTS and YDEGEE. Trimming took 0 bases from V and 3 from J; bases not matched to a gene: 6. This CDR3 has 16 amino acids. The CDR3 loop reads CASSLGSGTGVYEQYF. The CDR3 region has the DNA TGTGCCAGCAGCTTGGGCTCCGGGACAGGGGTCTACGAGCAGTACTTC. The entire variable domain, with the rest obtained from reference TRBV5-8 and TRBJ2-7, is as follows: EAGVTQSPTHLIKTRGQQATLRCSPISGHTSVYWYQQALGLGLQFLLWYDEGEERNRGNFPPRFSGRQFPNYSSELNVNALELEDSALYLCASSLGSGTGVYEQYFGPGTRLTVT.

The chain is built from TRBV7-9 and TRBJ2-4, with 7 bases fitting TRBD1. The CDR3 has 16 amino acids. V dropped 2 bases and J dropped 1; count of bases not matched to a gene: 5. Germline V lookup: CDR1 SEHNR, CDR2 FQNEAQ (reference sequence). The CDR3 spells CASSLRGGLAKNIQYF. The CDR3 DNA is TGTGCCAGCAGCTTAAGAGGGGGCTTGGCCAAAAACATTCAGTACTTC.

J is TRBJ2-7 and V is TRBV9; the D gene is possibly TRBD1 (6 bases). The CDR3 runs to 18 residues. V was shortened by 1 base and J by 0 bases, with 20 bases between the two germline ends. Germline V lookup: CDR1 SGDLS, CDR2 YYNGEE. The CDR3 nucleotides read TGTGCCAGCAGCGTAAGCCCGCGAGGGGGAGATAGCTCCTACGAGCAGTACTTC. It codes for CASSVSPRGGDSSYEQYF. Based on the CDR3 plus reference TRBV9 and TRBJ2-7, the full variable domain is DSGVTQTPKHLITATGQRVTLRCSPRSGDLSVYWYQQSLDQGLQFLIQYYNGEERAKGNILERFSAQQFPDLHSELNLSSLELGDSALYFCASSVSPRGGDSSYEQYFGPGTRLTVT.

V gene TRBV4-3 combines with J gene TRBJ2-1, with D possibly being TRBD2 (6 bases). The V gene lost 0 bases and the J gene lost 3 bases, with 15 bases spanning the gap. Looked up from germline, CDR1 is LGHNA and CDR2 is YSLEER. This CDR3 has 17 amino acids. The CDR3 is CASSQDVAGTLYNEQFF. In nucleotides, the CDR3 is TGCGCCAGCAGCCAAGATGTTGCGGGGACTCTCTACAATGAGCAGTTCTTC.

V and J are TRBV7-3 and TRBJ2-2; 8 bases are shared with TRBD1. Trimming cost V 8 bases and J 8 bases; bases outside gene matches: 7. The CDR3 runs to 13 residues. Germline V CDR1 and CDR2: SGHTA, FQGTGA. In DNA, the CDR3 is TGTGCCAGCGGTGGACAGGGTGGAGGGGAGCTGTTTTTT. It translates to CASGGQGGGELFF.

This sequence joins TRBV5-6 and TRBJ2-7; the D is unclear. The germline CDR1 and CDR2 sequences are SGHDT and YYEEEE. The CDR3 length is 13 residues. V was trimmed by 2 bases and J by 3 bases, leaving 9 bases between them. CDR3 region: CASSFYNSYEQYF. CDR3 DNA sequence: TGTGCCAGCAGCTTCTACAACAGCTACGAGCAGTACTTC.

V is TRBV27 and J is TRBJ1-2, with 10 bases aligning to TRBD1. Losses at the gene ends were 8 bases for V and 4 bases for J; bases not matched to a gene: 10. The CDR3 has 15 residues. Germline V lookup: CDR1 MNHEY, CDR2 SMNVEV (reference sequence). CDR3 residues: CASHTKTGGGYGYTF. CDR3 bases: TGTGCCAGCCACACGAAGACAGGGGGCGGCTATGGCTACACCTTC.

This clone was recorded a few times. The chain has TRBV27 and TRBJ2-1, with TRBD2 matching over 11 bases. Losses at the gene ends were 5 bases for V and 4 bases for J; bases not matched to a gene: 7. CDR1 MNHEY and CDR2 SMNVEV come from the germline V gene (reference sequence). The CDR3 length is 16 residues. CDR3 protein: CASSPLLAGEYNEQFF. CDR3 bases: TGTGCCAGCAGTCCCTTACTAGCGGGGGAGTACAATGAGCAGTTCTTC.